This T cell receptor (beta chain) was sequenced for a study of healthy donors' naive CD4 and CD8 T cells. The CDR3 totals 11 residues. Looked up from germline, CDR1 is LNHDA and CDR2 is SQIVND (reference sequence). The V end was cut by 10 bases, the J end by 9 bases, with 15 bases between. Starting from around 500 ng of total RNA, TCR libraries were made with linear amplification. Source study methods: From a few healthy donors, 78,498 rearranged TCR alpha transcripts were sequenced. TCRdb itself ran the reads through MiXCR, one entry per CDR3 protein. Clone size and V and J calls follow TCRdb, not the original study. The data show roughly 200,000 distinct CDR3 sequences, around three quarters seen once. In this sample, this clonotype turned up once.

This clonotype was obtained from a pool of human donors in good health; the sample pools cells from several healthy donors. The V gene is TRBV19, the J gene TRBJ1-1; the D is unclear. Sequenced material: naive CD4+ and CD8+ T cells sorted from blood, pooled from several donors. CDR3 amino acids: CATRFGVKAFF. CDR3 DNA: TGTGCCACACGTTTTGGGGTAAAAGCTTTCTTT.